This T cell receptor beta chain was recorded in a study of T cell responses to AZD1222 COVID-19 vaccine (dated by TCRdb to about 2021). Regarding the complete study: AZD1222 recipients with second doses at about 4 weeks or about 12 weeks were pooled, because spike-specific TCR depth and breadth did not differ between schedules. TCR sequencing covered 230 to 250 trial participants: 200 to 220 given two doses of AZD1222 and about 26 given two doses of MenACWY control vaccine. Trial participants were enrolled into age subgroups of 18-55, 56-69 and 70-plus years, which contained 148, 28 and 57 TCR-sequenced participants, respectively. Findings and caveats that apply to the study as a whole: Participants were mostly white British and included more females than males, and it was suggested by the authors that clonal diversity may have been underestimated. Reportedly, almost half of the unique spike-specific TCRs recognized epitopes lying outside the regions that are mutated in the B.1.351 and B.1.1.7 variants. Only six AZD1222 recipients were SARS-CoV-2 seropositive at baseline, limiting conclusions about previously exposed vaccinees. In the small 56-69-year group, the increase in depth fell short of significance, most likely because of low power. Because no day 14 peak-response samples were available, the repertoires could be characterized only after the peak T cell response. The whole spike protein was spanned by vaccine-associated CD4 TCRs, and dominant responses were seen in regions 160-218 and 743-854. A significant rise in spike-specific TCR breadth and depth was observed after two AZD1222 doses relative to day 0 and relative to MenACWY recipients.

This clone appeared once. The clone's antigen remains unknown. Base qualities are not recorded, but no much larger clone differs from it by a single base. The time point label here, explained by the study, means: baseline before first vaccination. Samples from vaccinated people were obtained from the UK trials COV001 and COV002, which included a single-blind randomized controlled phase 2/3 trial of AZD1222 (ChAdOx1 nCoV-19) in healthy adults. Trial participant PBMC samples were collected at day 0 and day 28 after the second dose for TCRbeta chain sequencing. The CDR3 regions of human TCRbeta chains were subjected to immunosequencing. The authors processed their data as follows. Repertoire TCRs were matched against a reference library of SARS-CoV-2-specific TCRs generated with the MIRA antigen-specificity platform. Breadth was defined as the fraction of unique TCRs that were SARS-CoV-2-associated. Depth was defined as the fraction of total T cells that were SARS-CoV-2-associated. Using the MIRA data, every spike-specific TCR was mapped to the spike region that the TCR reacted to and assigned to either a CD4 or a CD8 class. Log10-transformed breadth and depth values were compared by one-way ANOVA with Sidak's multiple comparisons tests. TCRdb retrieved this table from immuneACCESS and kept in-frame rearrangements only. Not all clones are present; in checked studies, unresolved V genes account for under half, and no reason is known for the remainder. The DNA was the basis for D and trimming; V, J and clone size are from that table. The sample yields 35,000 to 55,000 clones; approximately 83% were counted once. The ten largest clones take up more than 45% of the sample.

The CDR3, from cysteine to phenylalanine, totals 14 residues. Of the read, only the CDR3 DNA is kept; its 42 bases are in frame from base 1. The germline V gene encodes CDR1 MNHEY and CDR2 SMNVEV (reference sequence). V drops 3 bases and J drops 8 bases, leaving 14 bases in between. Sequencing used peripheral blood, obtained on day 0 of AZD1222 vaccination. The TCR sequence derives from an adult in good health. The rearranged segments are TRBV27 and TRBJ2-1; no D gene can be assigned with confidence. The CDR3 corresponds to CASSLVGGDDEQFF. The nucleotides read TGTGCCAGCAGTTTGGTAGGCGGTGACGATGAGCAGTTCTTC.